This T cell receptor beta chain was captured by sequencing in a study of long-term antiretroviral therapy in people with HIV. In each sample, about 0.9-10 million cryopreserved PBMC were present before DNA extraction. Remarks on this clone: As yet, its antigen is unknown.

Study results and caveats: Although diversity increased after ART, it remained lower than in transplant donor controls.

Version v3.0 of the immunoSEQ assay ran at survey level. Assay used: immunoSEQ multiplex PCR; TCRdb lists only in-frame clones, some missing. The sample contains 20,000 to 25,000 clones, about nine tenths of which appear only once. V lost 0 bases to trimming and J lost 5 bases, with 11 bases between them. This CDR3 region has 14 residues. The V gene's germline CDR1 is SGHRS and CDR2 YFSETQ. The chain has TRBV5-1 and TRBJ1-1; D remains ambiguous. The TCR sequence derives from a man aged 18 to 30 with HIV. Specimen: unsorted PBMCs, collected 0.2 years before starting antiretroviral therapy. The CDR3 loop is CASSLVHGGTEAFF. CDR3 sequence (DNA): TGCGCCAGCAGCTTGGTCCACGGCGGGACTGAAGCTTTCTTT.